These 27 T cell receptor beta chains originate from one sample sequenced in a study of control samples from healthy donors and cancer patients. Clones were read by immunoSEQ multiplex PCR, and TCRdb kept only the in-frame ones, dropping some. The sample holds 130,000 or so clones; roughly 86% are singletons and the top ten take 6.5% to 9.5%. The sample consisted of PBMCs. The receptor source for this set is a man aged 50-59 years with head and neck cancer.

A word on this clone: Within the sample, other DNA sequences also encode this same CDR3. This CDR3 is CASSLGGPGMAEAFF. CDR3 nucleotides: TGTGCCAGCAGCTTAGGGGGGCCGGGGATGGCTGAAGCTTTCTTT. V gene TRBV7-3 combines with J gene TRBJ1-1; maybe TRBD1 (6 bases). The V and J ends lost 2 bases and 6 bases respectively, with 16 bases between them. Germline V gene data show CDR1 as SGHTA and CDR2 as FQGTGA. The CDR3 runs to 15 residues.

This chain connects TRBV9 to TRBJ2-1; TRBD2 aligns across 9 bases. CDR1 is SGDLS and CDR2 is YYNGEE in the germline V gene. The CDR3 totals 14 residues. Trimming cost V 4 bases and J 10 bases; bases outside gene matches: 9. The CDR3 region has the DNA TGTGCCAGCAGCCCCCTCTCTACTAGCGGGGAGCAGTTCTTC. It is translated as CASSPLSTSGEQFF.

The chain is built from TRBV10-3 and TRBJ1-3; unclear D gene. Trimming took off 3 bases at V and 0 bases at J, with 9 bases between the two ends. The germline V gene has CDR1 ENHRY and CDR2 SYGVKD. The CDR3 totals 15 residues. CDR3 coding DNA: TGTGCCATCAGTGAAGGGCAGACCTCTGGAAACACCATATATTTT. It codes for CAISEGQTSGNTIYF.

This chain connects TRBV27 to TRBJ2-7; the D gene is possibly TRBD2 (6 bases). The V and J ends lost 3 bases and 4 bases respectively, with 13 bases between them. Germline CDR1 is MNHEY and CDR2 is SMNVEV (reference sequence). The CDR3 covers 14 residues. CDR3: CASSLTLGTYEQYF. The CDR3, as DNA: TGTGCCAGCAGTTTGACACTAGGGACTTACGAGCAGTACTTC.

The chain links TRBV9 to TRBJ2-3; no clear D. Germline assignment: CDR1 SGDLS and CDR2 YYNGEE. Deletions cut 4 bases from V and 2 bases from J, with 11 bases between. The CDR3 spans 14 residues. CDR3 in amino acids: CASSPIRVTDTQYF. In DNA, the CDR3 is TGTGCCAGCAGCCCAATCCGAGTCACAGATACGCAGTATTTT.

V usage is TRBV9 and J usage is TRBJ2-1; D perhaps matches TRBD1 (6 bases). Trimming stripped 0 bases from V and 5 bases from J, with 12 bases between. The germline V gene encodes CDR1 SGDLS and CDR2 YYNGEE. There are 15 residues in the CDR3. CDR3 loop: CASSVGGGFNNEQFF. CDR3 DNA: TGTGCCAGCAGCGTAGGAGGGGGTTTTAACAATGAGCAGTTCTTC.

CDR3 sequence (DNA): TGTGCCAGCAGCCAAGCAGGGAGTGATGCTGAAGCTTTCTTT. Translating gives CASSQAGSDAEAFF. The chain is built from TRBV3-1 (or the pseudogene TRBV3-2) and TRBJ1-1, with TRBD1 as a possible D gene (5 bases). Deletions cut 1 base from V and 6 bases from J, with 12 bases between. CDR3 length: 14 residues. The germline V gene has CDR1 LGHDT and CDR2 YNNKEL (reference sequence).

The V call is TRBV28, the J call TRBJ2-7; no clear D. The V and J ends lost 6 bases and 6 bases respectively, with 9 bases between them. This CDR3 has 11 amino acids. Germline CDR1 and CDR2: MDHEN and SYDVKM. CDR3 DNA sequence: TGTGCCAGCAGCCTCTCTGGCGAGCAGTACTTC. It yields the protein CASSLSGEQYF.

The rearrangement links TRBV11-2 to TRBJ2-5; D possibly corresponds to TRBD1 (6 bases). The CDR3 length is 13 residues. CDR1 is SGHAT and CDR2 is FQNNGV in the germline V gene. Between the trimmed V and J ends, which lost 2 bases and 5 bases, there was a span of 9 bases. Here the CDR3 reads CASSLSGVETQYF. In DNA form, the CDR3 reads TGTGCCAGCAGCTTATCAGGGGTCGAGACCCAGTACTTC.

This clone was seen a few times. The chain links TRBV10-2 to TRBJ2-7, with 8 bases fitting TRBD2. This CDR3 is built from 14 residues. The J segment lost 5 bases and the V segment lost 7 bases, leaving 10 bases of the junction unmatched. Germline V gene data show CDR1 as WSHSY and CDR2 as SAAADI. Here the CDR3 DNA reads TGCGCCAGCATAAGGGGGACTAGTCCTAACGAGCAGTACTTC. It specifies CASIRGTSPNEQYF.

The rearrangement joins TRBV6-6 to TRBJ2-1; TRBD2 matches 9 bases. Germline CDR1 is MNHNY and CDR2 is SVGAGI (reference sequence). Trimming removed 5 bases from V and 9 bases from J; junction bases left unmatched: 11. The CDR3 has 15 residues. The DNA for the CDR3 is TGTGCCAGCAGTACTAGCGGGCAGGACCGGGCTGAGCAGTTCTTC. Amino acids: CASSTSGQDRAEQFF.

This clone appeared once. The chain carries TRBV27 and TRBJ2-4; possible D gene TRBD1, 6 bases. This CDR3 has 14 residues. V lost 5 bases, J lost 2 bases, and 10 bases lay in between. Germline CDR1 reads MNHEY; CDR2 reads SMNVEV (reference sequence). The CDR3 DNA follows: TGTGCCAGCAGTCAGGGGACCCCCAAAAACATTCAGTACTTC. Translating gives CASSQGTPKNIQYF.

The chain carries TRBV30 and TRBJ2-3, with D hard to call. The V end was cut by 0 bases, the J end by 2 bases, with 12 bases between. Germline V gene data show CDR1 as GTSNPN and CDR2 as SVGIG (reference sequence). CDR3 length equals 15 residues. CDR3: CAWSVLDAVTDTQYF. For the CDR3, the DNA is TGTGCCTGGAGTGTACTGGACGCCGTCACAGATACGCAGTATTTT.

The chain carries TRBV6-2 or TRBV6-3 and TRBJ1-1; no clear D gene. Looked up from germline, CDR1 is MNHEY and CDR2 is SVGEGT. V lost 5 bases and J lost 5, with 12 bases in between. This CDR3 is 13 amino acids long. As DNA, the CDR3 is TGTGCCAGCAGTGCCCGGGGTTTTACTGAAGCTTTCTTT. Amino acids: CASSARGFTEAFF.

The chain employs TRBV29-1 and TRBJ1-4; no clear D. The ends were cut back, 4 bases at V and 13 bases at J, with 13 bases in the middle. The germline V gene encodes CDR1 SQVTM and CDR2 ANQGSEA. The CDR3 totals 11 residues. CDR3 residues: CSVAVAGGLFF. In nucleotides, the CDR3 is TGCAGCGTTGCCGTGGCAGGCGGACTGTTTTTT.

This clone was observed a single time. The CDR3 DNA reads TGTGCCAGCAGCTTTCAACAGGGAGGCACAGATACGCAGTATTTT. Encoded protein: CASSFQQGGTDTQYF. The V gene is TRBV5-4, the J gene TRBJ2-3, with D tentatively TRBD1 (6 bases). Trimming shortened V by 2 bases and J by 1 base, and 11 bases separated the two germline ends. Germline V CDR1 and CDR2: SGHNT, YYREEE (reference sequence). The CDR3 is 15 amino acids.

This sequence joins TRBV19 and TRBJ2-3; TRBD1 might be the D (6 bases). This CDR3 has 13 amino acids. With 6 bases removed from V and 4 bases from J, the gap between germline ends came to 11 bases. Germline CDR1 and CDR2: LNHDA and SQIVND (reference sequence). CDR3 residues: CASRARGADTQYF. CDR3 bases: TGTGCCAGTAGAGCCAGGGGCGCAGATACGCAGTATTTT.

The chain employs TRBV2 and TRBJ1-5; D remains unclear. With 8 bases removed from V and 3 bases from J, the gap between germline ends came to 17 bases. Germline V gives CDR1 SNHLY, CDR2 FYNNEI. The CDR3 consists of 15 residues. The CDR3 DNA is TGTGCCAGCCGGGCGGGGTTTATGCCCAATCAGCCCCAGCATTTT. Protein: CASRAGFMPNQPQHF. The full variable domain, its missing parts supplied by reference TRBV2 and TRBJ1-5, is EPEVTQTPSHQVTQMGQEVILRCVPISNHLYFYWYRQILGQKVEFLVSFYNNEISEKSEIFDDQFSVERPDGSNFTLKIRSTKLEDSAMYFCASRAGFMPNQPQHFGDGTRLSIL.

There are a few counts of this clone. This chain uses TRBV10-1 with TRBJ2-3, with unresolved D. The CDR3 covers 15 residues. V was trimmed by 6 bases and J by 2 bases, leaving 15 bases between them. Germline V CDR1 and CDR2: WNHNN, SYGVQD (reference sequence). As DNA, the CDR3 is TGCGCCAGCAGCCCAGGACGTCTCCCCACAGATACGCAGTATTTT. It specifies CASSPGRLPTDTQYF.

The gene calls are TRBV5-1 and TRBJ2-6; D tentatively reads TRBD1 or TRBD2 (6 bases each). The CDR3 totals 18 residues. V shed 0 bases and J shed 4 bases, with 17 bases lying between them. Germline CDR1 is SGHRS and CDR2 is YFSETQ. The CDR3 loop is CASSLEGGLVVGANVLTF. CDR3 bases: TGCGCCAGCAGCTTGGAGGGGGGCCTGGTCGTCGGGGCCAACGTCCTGACTTTC.

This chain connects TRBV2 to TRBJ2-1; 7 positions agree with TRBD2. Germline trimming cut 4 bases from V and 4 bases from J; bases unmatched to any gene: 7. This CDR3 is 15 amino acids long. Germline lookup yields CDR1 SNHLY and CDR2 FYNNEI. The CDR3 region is CASSVGGGRYNEQFF. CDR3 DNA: TGTGCCAGCAGTGTCGGCGGGGGAAGGTACAATGAGCAGTTCTTC.

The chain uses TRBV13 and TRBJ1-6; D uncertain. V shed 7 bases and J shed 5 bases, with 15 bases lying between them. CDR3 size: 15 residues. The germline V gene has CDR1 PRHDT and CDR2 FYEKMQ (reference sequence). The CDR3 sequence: CASTRKGSNNSPLHF. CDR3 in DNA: TGTGCCAGCACCCGGAAGGGATCGAATAATTCACCCCTCCACTTT.

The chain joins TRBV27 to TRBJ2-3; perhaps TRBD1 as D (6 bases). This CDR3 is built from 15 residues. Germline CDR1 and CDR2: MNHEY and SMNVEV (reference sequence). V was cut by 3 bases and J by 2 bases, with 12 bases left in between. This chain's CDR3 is CASSFSGVFTDTQYF. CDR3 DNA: TGTGCCAGCAGTTTTTCAGGGGTGTTCACAGATACGCAGTATTTT.

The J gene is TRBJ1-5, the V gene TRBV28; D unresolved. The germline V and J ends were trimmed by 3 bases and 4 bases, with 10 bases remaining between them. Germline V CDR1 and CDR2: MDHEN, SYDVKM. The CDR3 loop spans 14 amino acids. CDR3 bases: TGTGCCAGCAGTTTGTTTGTCAGGAATCAGCCCCAGCATTTT. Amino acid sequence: CASSLFVRNQPQHF.

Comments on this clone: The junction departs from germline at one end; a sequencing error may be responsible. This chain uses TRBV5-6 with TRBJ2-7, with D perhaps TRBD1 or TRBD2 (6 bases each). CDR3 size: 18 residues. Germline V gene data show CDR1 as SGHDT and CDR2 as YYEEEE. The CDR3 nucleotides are TGTGCCAGCACCTTGGGGGGACACGGACAGCCTCAGTTTTACGAGCAGTACTTC. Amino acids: CASTLGGHGQPQFYEQYF.

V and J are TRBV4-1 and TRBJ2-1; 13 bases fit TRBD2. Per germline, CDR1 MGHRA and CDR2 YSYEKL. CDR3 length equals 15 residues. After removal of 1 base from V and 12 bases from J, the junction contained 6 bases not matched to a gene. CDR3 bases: TGCGCCAGCAGCCAAGGACTAGCGGGGGGCTATGTGCAGTTCTTC. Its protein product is CASSQGLAGGYVQFF.

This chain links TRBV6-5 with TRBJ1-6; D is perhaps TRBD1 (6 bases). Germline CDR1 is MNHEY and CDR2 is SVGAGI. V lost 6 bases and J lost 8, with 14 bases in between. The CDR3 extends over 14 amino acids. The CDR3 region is CASRISGGHSPLHF. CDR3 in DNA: TGTGCCAGCAGAATATCCGGGGGCCATTCACCCCTCCACTTT.